Below are 23 T cell receptor beta chains sequenced from a single sample in a study of T cell responses to AZD1222 COVID-19 vaccine. Measured with immunoSEQ multiplex PCR; TCRdb has only the in-frame clones, and not every one. Of about 120,000 clones in the sample, 91% were seen once. Sequencing was performed on peripheral blood, taken on day 0 of AZD1222 vaccination. The receptors shown here come from an adult in good health.

This chain links TRBV28 with TRBJ2-7, with TRBD2 matching over 12 bases. This CDR3 has 15 residues. Trimming removed 5 bases from V and 9 bases from J; junction bases left unmatched: 11. Germline V gene sequence: CDR1 MDHEN, CDR2 SYDVKM. CDR3 amino acids: CASSTPFPSGGGQYF. CDR3 sequence (DNA): TGTGCCAGCAGTACCCCGTTCCCTAGCGGGGGGGGGCAGTACTTC.

V gene TRBV7-3 combines with J gene TRBJ2-7, with D perhaps matching TRBD2 (5 bases). V was clipped by 5 bases and J by 6 bases, with 14 bases between them. Germline V CDR1 and CDR2: SGHTA, FQGTGA. The CDR3 runs 13 residues. For the CDR3, the DNA is TGTGCCAGCAGCCCCGGAGAGGGTGGCGAGCAGTACTTC. As protein: CASSPGEGGEQYF.

The J gene is TRBJ2-1, the V gene TRBV24-1, with 7 bases that match TRBD1. CDR1 is KGHDR, CDR2 SFDVKD, per germline. Unmatched junction bases numbered 12, after V lost 3 bases and J lost 8 bases. CDR3 length: 16 amino acids. The CDR3 spells CATSDPIRTGEDEQFF. In DNA form, the CDR3 reads TGTGCCACCAGTGATCCAATTCGGACAGGAGAGGATGAGCAGTTCTTC.

The V gene is TRBV6-5, the J gene TRBJ1-2; D is undetermined. Germline values: CDR1 MNHEY, CDR2 SVGAGI. V lost 7 bases and J lost 8, with 20 bases in between. The length of the CDR3 is 14 residues. As DNA, the CDR3 is TGTGCCAGCATCGATAGCCCCGGTTCGAGAGGCTACACCTTC. It specifies CASIDSPGSRGYTF.

This clone was seen a handful of times. The rearrangement links TRBV2 to TRBJ2-2; 8 bases are shared with TRBD1. V gave up 7 bases and J gave up 4 bases; unmatched junction bases: 8. The CDR3 contains 15 residues. The germline V gene has CDR1 SNHLY and CDR2 FYNNEI. CDR3 DNA sequence: TGTGCCAGCACGGCGCGCAGGGGGCCCACCGGGGAGCTGTTTTTT. Residues: CASTARRGPTGELFF.

The chain joins TRBV30 to TRBJ1-5; D ambiguous. The CDR3 runs 15 residues. Trimming pared 0 bases from V and 5 bases from J, leaving 14 bases between. Germline V CDR1 and CDR2: GTSNPN, SVGIG (reference sequence). CDR3 DNA: TGTGCCTGGAGTGTACATGGCACCAACTATCAGCCCCAGCATTTT. It yields the protein CAWSVHGTNYQPQHF.

Concerning this clone itself: Other nucleotide sequences in the sample specify the same CDR3. The rearrangement links TRBV2 to TRBJ1-1; 7 bases fit TRBD1. The CDR3 totals 14 residues. The ends lost 6 bases at V and 2 bases at J; junction bases unmatched: 6. Germline loops: CDR1 SNHLY, CDR2 FYNNEI. The CDR3 bases are TGTGCCAGCAGGTCCAGGGGGGGCAACACTGAAGCTTTCTTT. Amino acid sequence: CASRSRGGNTEAFF.

The rearrangement links TRBV5-1 to TRBJ1-5; TRBD1 matches 7 bases. This CDR3 contains 15 residues. Germline V CDR1 and CDR2: SGHRS, YFSETQ. V lost 3 bases, J lost 1 base, and 4 bases stayed unmatched. The CDR3 DNA sequence: TGCGCCAGCAGCTCGACAGGGTCGAGCAATCAGCCCCAGCATTTT. It specifies CASSSTGSSNQPQHF.

The chain joins TRBV7-8 to TRBJ2-7; TRBD2 agrees at 8 bases. The length of the CDR3 is 13 residues. V shed 5 bases, J shed 5 bases, and the junction held 5 bases outside the gene matches. Germline CDR1 reads SGHVS; CDR2 reads FQNEAQ. The CDR3 sequence is CASSTYGRDEQYF. CDR3 coding DNA: TGTGCCAGCAGCACGTACGGGAGGGACGAGCAGTACTTC.

This chain uses TRBV25-1 with TRBJ1-4; 7 bases fit TRBD1. Unmatched junction bases numbered 17, after V lost 6 bases and J lost 7 bases. CDR1 MGHDK and CDR2 SYGVNS come from the germline V gene. The CDR3 has 17 residues. The CDR3 loop reads CASRGHSRTGGSEKLFF. CDR3 DNA: TGTGCCAGCAGAGGACATTCCCGGACAGGAGGGAGTGAAAAACTGTTTTTT. Full variable domain (outside the CDR3, taken from reference TRBV25-1 and TRBJ1-4): EADIYQTPRYLVIGTGKKITLECSQTMGHDKMYWYQQDPGMELHLIHYSYGVNSTEKGDLSSESTVSRIRTEHFPLTLESARPSHTSQYLCASRGHSRTGGSEKLFFGSGTQLSVL.

The J gene is TRBJ2-1, the V gene TRBV5-1; D may be TRBD2 (6 bases). Trimming pared 4 bases from V and 2 bases from J, leaving 16 bases between. Germline V gene lookup returns CDR1 SGHRS and CDR2 YFSETQ. The CDR3 spans 16 residues. The CDR3 spells CASSPGSGEAYNEQFF. In nucleotides, the CDR3 is TGCGCCAGCAGCCCGGGGTCGGGGGAGGCCTACAATGAGCAGTTCTTC.

This chain joins TRBV14 and TRBJ2-1; D not resolved. The V gene's germline CDR1 is SGHDN and CDR2 FVKESK. V lost 6 bases and J lost 8, with 11 bases in between. The CDR3 runs 12 residues. The CDR3 sequence is CASSHSNYEQFF. The CDR3 region has the DNA TGTGCCAGCAGTCATTCGAACTATGAGCAGTTCTTC.

This chain joins TRBV6-1 and TRBJ1-5, with 10 bases identical to TRBD1. The CDR3 sequence is 15 residues long. J was trimmed by 6 bases and V by 0 bases; bases with no gene match: 2. Germline V gene lookup returns CDR1 MNHNS and CDR2 SASEGT. CDR3 in amino acids: CASSEADRGRQPQHF. CDR3 DNA sequence: TGTGCCAGCAGTGAAGCAGACAGGGGGCGTCAGCCCCAGCATTTT.

This chain connects TRBV19 to TRBJ2-1; perhaps TRBD1 as D (6 bases). The V and J ends lost 5 bases and 4 bases respectively, with 21 bases between them. Germline values: CDR1 LNHDA, CDR2 SQIVND (reference sequence). CDR3 length: 17 amino acids. CDR3 loop: CASSSAVTGQRYNEQFF. CDR3 bases: TGTGCCAGTAGTTCCGCGGTGACAGGACAGAGATACAATGAGCAGTTCTTC. The full variable domain, rest sourced from reference TRBV19 and TRBJ2-1, is DGGITQSPKYLFRKEGQNVTLSCEQNLNHDAMYWYRQDPGQGLRLIYYSQIVNDFQKGDIAEGYSVSREKKESFPLTVTSAQKNPTAFYLCASSSAVTGQRYNEQFFGPGTRLTVL.

The chain employs TRBV3-1 (or the pseudogene TRBV3-2) and TRBJ1-1; D gene unclear. There are 13 residues in the CDR3. Per germline, CDR1 LGHDT and CDR2 YNNKEL (reference sequence). The V and J ends lost 1 base and 10 bases respectively, with 13 bases between them. The CDR3 DNA is TGTGCCAGCAGCCAAGGGCGGGCCGCCCCAGCTTTCTTT. This codes for CASSQGRAAPAFF.

The V call is TRBV24-1, the J call TRBJ1-1; 8 positions agree with TRBD1. The V and J ends lost 4 bases and 1 base, in that order; junction bases with no gene match: 7. Germline lookup yields CDR1 KGHDR and CDR2 SFDVKD. CDR3 size: 16 residues. CDR3 nucleotides: TGTGCCACCAGTGAATCCGGGACAGGCGAGAACACTGAAGCTTTCTTT. Residues: CATSESGTGENTEAFF.

The V and J genes are TRBV2 and TRBJ2-7, with D possibly matching TRBD1 (6 bases). The CDR3 sequence is 14 residues long. The germline gives CDR1 SNHLY, CDR2 FYNNEI. The V end was cut by 8 bases, the J end by 2 bases, with 16 bases between. This CDR3 is CASGKQGKTYEQYF. The CDR3 region has the DNA TGTGCCAGCGGGAAACAGGGAAAGACCTACGAGCAGTACTTC.

V usage is TRBV9 and J usage is TRBJ2-7; D remains unclear. This CDR3 is 13 amino acids long. Germline-derived CDR1 and CDR2 are SGDLS and YYNGEE. The germline V and J ends were trimmed by 0 bases and 5 bases, with 9 bases remaining between them. The CDR3 sequence: CASSVGAANEQYF. The CDR3, as DNA: TGTGCCAGCAGCGTAGGGGCAGCGAACGAGCAGTACTTC.

V usage is TRBV7-9 and J usage is TRBJ1-2; weak D call: TRBD1 (6 bases). V shed 5 bases and J shed 7 bases, with 17 bases lying between them. Germline CDR1 is SEHNR and CDR2 is FQNEAQ (reference sequence). This CDR3 is built from 14 residues. CDR3 region: CASSQNRDRGGYTF. The DNA of the CDR3 is TGTGCCAGCAGCCAAAACAGGGACCGAGGTGGCTACACCTTC.

This chain links TRBV27 with TRBJ1-1, with D possibly TRBD1 on 5 matching bases. Germline CDR1 MNHEY, CDR2 SMNVEV (reference sequence). Trimming shortened V by 3 bases and J by 5 bases, and 13 bases separated the two germline ends. There are 14 residues in the CDR3. The CDR3 DNA is TGTGCCAGCAGTTTTTGGGGGAGAAGGACTGAAGCTTTCTTT. Its protein is CASSFWGRRTEAFF.

The chain combines TRBV19 with TRBJ2-3; D may correspond to TRBD1 or TRBD2 (5 bases each). The CDR3 runs 14 residues. Trimming cost V 6 bases and J 3 bases, with 13 bases left between them. The germline V gene has CDR1 LNHDA and CDR2 SQIVND (reference sequence). The CDR3 DNA reads as TGTGCCAGTAGAGTTTCCTGGGGGACAGATACGCAGTATTTT. Amino acids: CASRVSWGTDTQYF.

The chain has TRBV5-4 and TRBJ1-4; TRBD1 is a possible D gene (6 bases). Trimming stripped 3 bases from V and 5 bases from J, with 14 bases between. This CDR3 spans 15 amino acids. Looked up from germline, CDR1 is SGHNT and CDR2 is YYREEE (reference sequence). The DNA of the CDR3 is TGTGCCAGCAGCTCCGGGGGGCAGGGAAATGAAAAACTGTTTTTT. Its protein product is CASSSGGQGNEKLFF.

The rearrangement links TRBV9 to TRBJ1-2, with TRBD1 matching 7 bases. Germline V gives CDR1 SGDLS, CDR2 YYNGEE. With 0 bases clipped from V and 4 bases from J, the junction kept 3 bases outside the gene matches. The CDR3 spans 14 residues. CDR3 in DNA: TGTGCCAGCAGCGTAGGACAGGGAGTCTATGGCTACACCTTC. Amino acid sequence: CASSVGQGVYGYTF.